This TCR beta chain was obtained from a study of tumor-infiltrating lymphocytes in localized non-small cell lung cancer. Study-level findings and limits: Technical variation could not be separated from intratumor heterogeneity here.

About this clone: Its target is not known.

Repertoires were generated with immunoSEQ multiplex PCR, while TCRdb's copy carries only in-frame clones and drops some. This sample has about 16,000 clones, with around 75% found just once. The V and J ends lost 3 bases and 1 base respectively, with 10 bases between them. Germline-derived CDR1 and CDR2 are WNHNN and SYGVQD (reference sequence). The CDR3 is 16 residues long. The sequenced material came from lung tumor tissue. The chain links TRBV10-1 to TRBJ1-6; D is unresolved. This clonotype was sampled from a human donor with non-small cell lung cancer. In DNA, the CDR3 is TGCGCCAGCAGTGAAGCGGGGAGGTCCTATAATTCACCCCTCCACTTT. This encodes CASSEAGRSYNSPLHF.